These 18 T cell receptor beta chains came from one sample sequenced in a study of cytomegalovirus exposure and HLA in healthy donors. The primer mix had 60 Vbeta and 13 Jbeta primers. Sequencing was performed with immunoSEQ multiplex PCR; in TCRdb, only in-frame clones are kept and a portion is missing. The sample lists about 170,000 clones; approximately 59% were seen once. Sequencing used PBMCs. The receptors stem from a man aged 35 to 55 in good health and CMV-seronegative.

This clone was seen more than once but under ten times. In the same sample, other DNA sequences code for this CDR3. The CDR3 protein is CASSSPGQGAYEQYF. The CDR3 DNA reads TGTGCCAGCAGTTCCCCGGGACAGGGGGCCTACGAGCAGTACTTC. The chain recombines TRBV6-5 with TRBJ2-7, with 11 positions matching TRBD1. The V gene's germline CDR1 is MNHEY and CDR2 SVGAGI. V lost 4 bases and J lost 2; bases outside the gene matches: 4. The CDR3 covers 15 residues.

The chain carries TRBV6-5 and TRBJ2-5; 10 bases match TRBD2. With the DNA end fitting TRBJ2-7 better, the J assignment may be wrong. The CDR3 runs 15 residues. Germline CDR1 reads MNHEY; CDR2 reads SVGAGI. This CDR3 reads CASSYSSGGANEQYF. CDR3 sequence (DNA): TGTGCCAGCAGTTACTCGAGCGGGGGGGCGAACGAGCAGTACTTC.

The rearrangement uses TRBV28 and TRBJ2-1; 9 bases line up with TRBD1. The V gene end was trimmed by 4 bases and the J gene end by 8 bases; junction bases not matched to a gene: 6. Germline loops: CDR1 MDHEN, CDR2 SYDVKM. This CDR3 has 14 amino acids. The CDR3: CASSSGQGVDEQFF. The CDR3 bases are TGTGCCAGCAGTTCGGGACAGGGAGTCGATGAGCAGTTCTTC.

This sequence joins TRBV6-4 and TRBJ2-6, with 7 bases that match TRBD1. The germline CDR1 and CDR2 sequences are MRHNA and SNTAGT. V lost 6 bases, J lost 1 base, and 3 bases stayed unmatched. CDR3 length: 15 amino acids. CDR3 amino acids: CASSIQGSGANVLTF. CDR3 DNA sequence: TGTGCCAGCAGCATACAGGGGTCTGGGGCCAACGTCCTGACTTTC.

In its sample, this clone was seen a few times. The rearrangement uses TRBV19 and TRBJ2-1; possibly TRBD2 for D (5 bases). Germline CDR1 and CDR2: LNHDA and SQIVND (reference sequence). There are 13 residues in the CDR3. V lost 6 bases and J 8 bases, leaving 14 bases between the germline ends. The CDR3 region has the DNA TGTGCCAGTAGGACTACTGACCGGGATGAGCAGTTCTTC. Its translation is CASRTTDRDEQFF. The full variable domain, in which reference TRBV19 and TRBJ2-1 provide the parts outside the CDR3, is DGGITQSPKYLFRKEGQNVTLSCEQNLNHDAMYWYRQDPGQGLRLIYYSQIVNDFQKGDIAEGYSVSREKKESFPLTVTSAQKNPTAFYLCASRTTDRDEQFFGPGTRLTVL.

The V call is TRBV6-1, the J call TRBJ2-7, with D possibly being TRBD1 (6 bases). Per the germline V gene, CDR1 is MNHNS and CDR2 is SASEGT. V lost 8 bases and J 3 bases, leaving 14 bases between the germline ends. There are 13 residues in the CDR3. Here the CDR3 DNA reads TGTGCCAGCTCTAAGGGGGACGACTACGAGCAGTACTTC. Translation: CASSKGDDYEQYF.

This clone was found a few times. The rearrangement uses TRBV14 and TRBJ2-5; D uncertain. The V end was cut by 4 bases, the J end by 5 bases, with 17 bases between. The CDR3 length is 15 residues. Germline lookup yields CDR1 SGHDN and CDR2 FVKESK. CDR3 in DNA: TGTGCCAGCAGCCCCTCTCGATACGGTCGGGAGACCCAGTACTTC. Its translation is CASSPSRYGRETQYF.

A few counts support this clone. The genes are TRBV30 and TRBJ1-4; no clear D. Trimming shortened V by 0 bases and J by 6 bases, and 8 bases separated the two germline ends. This CDR3 spans 13 amino acids. CDR1 and CDR2 from the germline V gene are GTSNPN and SVGIG (reference sequence). The CDR3 DNA reads TGTGCCTGGAGTGTCAGGTGGGATGAAAAACTGTTTTTT. Encoded protein: CAWSVRWDEKLFF. Drawing the rest from reference TRBV30 and TRBJ1-4, the complete variable domain is SQTIHQWPATLVQPVGSPLSLECTVEGTSNPNLYWYRQAAGRGLQLLFYSVGIGQISSEVPQNLSASRPQDRQFILSSKKLLLSDSGFYLCAWSVRWDEKLFFGSGTQLSVL.

This chain uses TRBV4-3 with TRBJ2-7; a possible D gene is TRBD2 (5 bases). Germline V lookup: CDR1 LGHNA, CDR2 YSLEER. The CDR3 consists of 15 residues. The V end lost 0 bases, the J end lost 4 bases, and 13 bases lay between the germline ends. In nucleotides, the CDR3 is TGCGCCAGCAGCCAAGATCGAGCGGTCTCATACGAGCAGTACTTC. It codes for CASSQDRAVSYEQYF.

The chain employs TRBV6-1 and TRBJ2-3, with a tentative D call TRBD2 (5 bases). V dropped 6 bases and J dropped 8 bases, with 15 bases sitting between them. Looked up from germline, CDR1 is MNHNS and CDR2 is SASEGT. The CDR3 totals 13 residues. CDR3 protein: CASSPGEGGTQYF. The CDR3 bases are TGTGCCAGCAGCCCCGGGGAAGGAGGTACGCAGTATTTT.

The rearrangement uses TRBV18 and TRBJ1-4; TRBD1 matches at 7 bases. Germline trimming cut 3 bases from V and 2 bases from J; bases unmatched to any gene: 3. This CDR3 region has 15 residues. Germline V CDR1 and CDR2: KGHSH, LQKENI. The CDR3 nucleotides are TGTGCCAGCTCACCCGTCAGGGGGACTAATGAAAAACTGTTTTTT. This translates into CASSPVRGTNEKLFF.

The chain employs TRBV19 and TRBJ1-5, with a weak D call TRBD1 (5 bases). The V end was cut by 4 bases, the J end by 4 bases, with 8 bases between. Germline V gives CDR1 LNHDA, CDR2 SQIVND (reference sequence). The CDR3 loop spans 13 amino acids. CDR3 nucleotide sequence: TGTGCCAGTAGTAACGGGGGTAATCAGCCCCAGCATTTT. Translating it yields CASSNGGNQPQHF.

The genes are TRBV7-6 and TRBJ2-7, with unresolved D. V was cut by 0 bases and J by 4 bases, with 7 bases left in between. Germline V gives CDR1 SGHVS, CDR2 FNYEAQ. The CDR3 is 13 residues long. This CDR3 reads CASSLASRYEQYF. The CDR3 coding sequence is TGTGCCAGCAGCTTAGCGTCCAGATACGAGCAGTACTTC.

For the CDR3, the DNA is TGTGCCTGGACTAGCGGGTGGGGAGTAAGGGGGGAGCTGTTTTTT. It is translated as CAWTSGWGVRGELFF. The V and J genes are TRBV30 and TRBJ2-2; 8 nucleotides line up with TRBD2. Germline V gives CDR1 GTSNPN, CDR2 SVGIG (reference sequence). V lost 4 bases to trimming and J lost 8 bases; unmatched junction nucleotides: 12. This CDR3 region has 15 residues.

The chain has TRBV2 and TRBJ1-4; no definite D call. CDR1 is SNHLY and CDR2 is FYNNEI in the germline V gene. The CDR3 totals 15 residues. V lost 4 bases and J lost 0, with 9 bases in between. The CDR3 region is CASSGVVATNEKLFF. CDR3 DNA sequence: TGTGCCAGCAGTGGAGTTGTTGCAACTAATGAAAAACTGTTTTTT.

The J gene is TRBJ1-4, the V gene TRBV25-1; maybe TRBD1 (5 bases). Germline CDR1 MGHDK, CDR2 SYGVNS. V dropped 7 bases and J dropped 7 bases, with 16 bases sitting between them. This CDR3 contains 14 residues. The DNA of the CDR3 is TGTGCCAGCACCGACGGGGGTTCAAGTGAAAAACTGTTTTTT. Translation gives CASTDGGSSEKLFF. The full variable domain, completed using reference TRBV25-1 and TRBJ1-4, is EADIYQTPRYLVIGTGKKITLECSQTMGHDKMYWYQQDPGMELHLIHYSYGVNSTEKGDLSSESTVSRIRTEHFPLTLESARPSHTSQYLCASTDGGSSEKLFFGSGTQLSVL.

This clone occurred a few times. The chain couples TRBV7-2 to TRBJ2-5; possible D gene TRBD1, 7 bases. TRBJ2-7 explains the end of the DNA better; the J call may be wrong. Germline V CDR1 and CDR2: SGHTA, FQGNSA. The CDR3 length is 16 residues. The DNA for the CDR3 is TGTGCCAGCAGCTTTAGTCCAGGGGGGAGTACCTACGAGCAGTACTTC. Translation gives CASSFSPGGSTYEQYF.

V is TRBV5-4 and J is TRBJ1-2; weak D call: TRBD1 (5 bases). CDR1 SGHNT and CDR2 YYREEE come from the germline V gene (reference sequence). The CDR3 spans 11 residues. The V gene lost 2 bases and the J gene lost 7 bases, with 6 bases spanning the gap. CDR3 residues: CASSLGVGYTF. DNA of the CDR3: TGTGCCAGCAGCTTAGGGGTTGGCTACACCTTC. Looking up the rest from reference TRBV5-4 and TRBJ1-2 gives the full variable domain: ETGVTQSPTHLIKTRGQQVTLRCSSQSGHNTVSWYQQALGQGPQFIFQYYREEENGRGNFPPRFSGLQFPNYSSELNVNALELDDSALYLCASSLGVGYTFGSGTRLTVV.